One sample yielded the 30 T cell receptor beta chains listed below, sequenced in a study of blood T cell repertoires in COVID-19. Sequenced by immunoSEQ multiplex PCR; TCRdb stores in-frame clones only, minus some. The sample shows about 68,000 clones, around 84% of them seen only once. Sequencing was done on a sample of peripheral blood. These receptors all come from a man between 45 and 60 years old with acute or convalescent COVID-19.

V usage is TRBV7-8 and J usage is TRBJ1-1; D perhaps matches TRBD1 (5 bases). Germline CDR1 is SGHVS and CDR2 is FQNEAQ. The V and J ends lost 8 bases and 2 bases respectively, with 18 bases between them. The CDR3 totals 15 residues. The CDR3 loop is CASAGVDSLNTEAFF. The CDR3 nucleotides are TGTGCCAGCGCCGGAGTCGACAGCTTAAACACTGAAGCTTTCTTT.

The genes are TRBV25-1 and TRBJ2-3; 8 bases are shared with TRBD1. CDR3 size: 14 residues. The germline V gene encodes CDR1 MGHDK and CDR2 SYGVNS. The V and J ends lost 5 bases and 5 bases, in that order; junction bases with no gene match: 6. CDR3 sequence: CASSRQGAGDTQYF. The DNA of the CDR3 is TGTGCCAGCAGTCGGCAGGGGGCCGGAGATACGCAGTATTTT.

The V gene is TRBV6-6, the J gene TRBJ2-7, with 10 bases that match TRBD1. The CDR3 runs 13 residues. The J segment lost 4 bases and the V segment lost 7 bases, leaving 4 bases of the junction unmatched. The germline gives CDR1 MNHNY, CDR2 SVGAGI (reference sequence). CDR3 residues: CASTLDRGYEQYF. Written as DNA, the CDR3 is TGTGCCAGCACCCTGGACAGGGGGTACGAGCAGTACTTC.

Here the CDR3 reads CASSSEGFTEAFF. DNA for the CDR3: TGTGCCAGCAGCTCTGAGGGCTTCACTGAAGCTTTCTTT. The rearrangement joins TRBV11-3 to TRBJ1-1; D remains unclear. V lost 4 bases and J 4 bases, leaving 10 bases between the germline ends. In germline, CDR1 is SGHNT, CDR2 YENEEA. This CDR3 is built from 13 residues.

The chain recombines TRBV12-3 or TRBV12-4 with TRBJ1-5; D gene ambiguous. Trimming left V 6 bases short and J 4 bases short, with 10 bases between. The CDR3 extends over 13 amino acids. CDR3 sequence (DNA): TGTGCCAGCAGATACAGTTTAAATCAGCCCCAGCATTTT. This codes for CASRYSLNQPQHF.

CDR3 residues: CATTTGTSAWDEQFF. The DNA for the CDR3 is TGCGCCACCACCACCGGGACTAGCGCTTGGGATGAGCAGTTCTTC. The gene calls are TRBV5-1 and TRBJ2-1, with 10 bases identical to TRBD2. V shed 9 bases and J 8 bases; nucleotides not matched to a gene: 14. The CDR3 loop spans 15 amino acids. Germline CDR1 SGHRS, CDR2 YFSETQ.

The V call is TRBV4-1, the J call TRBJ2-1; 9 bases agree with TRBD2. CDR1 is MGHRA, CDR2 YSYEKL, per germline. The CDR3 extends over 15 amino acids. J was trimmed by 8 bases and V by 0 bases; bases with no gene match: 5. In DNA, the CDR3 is TGCGCCAGCAGCCAAGAACTAGCGGGTATATATGAGCAGTTCTTC. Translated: CASSQELAGIYEQFF.

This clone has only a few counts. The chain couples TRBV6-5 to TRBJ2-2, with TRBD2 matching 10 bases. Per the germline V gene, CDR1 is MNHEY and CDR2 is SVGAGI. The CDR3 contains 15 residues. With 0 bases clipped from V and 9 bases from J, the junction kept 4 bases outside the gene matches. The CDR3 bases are TGTGCCAGCAGTTACTCCACTAGCGGGGCCAGGGAGCTGTTTTTT. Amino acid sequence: CASSYSTSGARELFF.

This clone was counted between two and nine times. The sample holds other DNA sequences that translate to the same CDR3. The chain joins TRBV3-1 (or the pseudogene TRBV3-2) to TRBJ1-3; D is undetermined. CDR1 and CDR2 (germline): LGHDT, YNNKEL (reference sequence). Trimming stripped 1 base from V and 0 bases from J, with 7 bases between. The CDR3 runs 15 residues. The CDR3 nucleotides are TGTGCCAGCAGCCAAGGAGGGAGCTCTGGAAACACCATATATTTT. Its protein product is CASSQGGSSGNTIYF.

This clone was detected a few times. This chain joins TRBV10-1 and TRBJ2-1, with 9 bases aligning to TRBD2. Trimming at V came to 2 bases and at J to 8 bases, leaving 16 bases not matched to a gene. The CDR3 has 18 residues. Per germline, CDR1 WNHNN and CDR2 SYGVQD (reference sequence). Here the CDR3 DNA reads TGCGCCAGCAGTGAGGATTCTGTGGGGCGGGAGGGCAAGCATGAGCAGTTCTTC. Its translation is CASSEDSVGREGKHEQFF.

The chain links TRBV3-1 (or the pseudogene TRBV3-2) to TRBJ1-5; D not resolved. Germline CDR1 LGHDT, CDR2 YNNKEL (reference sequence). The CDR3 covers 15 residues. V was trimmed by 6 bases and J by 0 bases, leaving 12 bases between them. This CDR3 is CASSQNPSSNQPQHF. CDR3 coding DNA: TGTGCCAGCAGTCAGAACCCCTCTAGCAATCAGCCCCAGCATTTT.

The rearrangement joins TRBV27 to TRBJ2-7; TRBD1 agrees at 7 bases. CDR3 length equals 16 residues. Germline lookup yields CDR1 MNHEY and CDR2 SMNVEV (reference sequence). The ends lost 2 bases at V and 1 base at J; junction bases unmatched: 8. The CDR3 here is CASSLAGQALSYEQYF. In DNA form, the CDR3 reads TGTGCCAGCAGTTTAGCCGGACAGGCCCTTTCCTACGAGCAGTACTTC.

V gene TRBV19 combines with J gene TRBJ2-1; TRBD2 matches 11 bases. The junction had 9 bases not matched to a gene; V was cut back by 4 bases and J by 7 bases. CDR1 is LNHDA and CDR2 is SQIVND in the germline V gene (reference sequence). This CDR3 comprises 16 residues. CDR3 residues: CASSKVKGLAVNEQFF. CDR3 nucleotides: TGTGCCAGTAGTAAGGTTAAGGGACTAGCGGTGAATGAGCAGTTCTTC.

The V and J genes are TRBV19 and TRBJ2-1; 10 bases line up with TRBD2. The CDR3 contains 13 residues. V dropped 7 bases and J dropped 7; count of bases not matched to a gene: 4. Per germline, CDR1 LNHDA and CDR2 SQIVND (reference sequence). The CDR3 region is CASNPTSGNEQFF. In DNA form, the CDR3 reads TGTGCCAGTAATCCGACTAGCGGGAATGAGCAGTTCTTC.

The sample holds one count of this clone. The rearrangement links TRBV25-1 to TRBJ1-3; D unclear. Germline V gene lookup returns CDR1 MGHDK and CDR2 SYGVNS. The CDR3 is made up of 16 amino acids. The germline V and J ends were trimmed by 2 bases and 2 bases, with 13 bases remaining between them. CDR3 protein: CASSEPGSIAGNTIYF. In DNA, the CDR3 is TGTGCCAGCAGTGAACCCGGTAGTATCGCTGGAAACACCATATATTTT.

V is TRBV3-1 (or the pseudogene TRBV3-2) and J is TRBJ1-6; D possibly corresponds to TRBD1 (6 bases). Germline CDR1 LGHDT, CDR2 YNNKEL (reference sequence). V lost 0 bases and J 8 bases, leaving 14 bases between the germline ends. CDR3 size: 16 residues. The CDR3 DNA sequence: TGTGCCAGCAGCCAAGAGTACACAGGGAACCATTCACCCCTCCACTTT. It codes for CASSQEYTGNHSPLHF.

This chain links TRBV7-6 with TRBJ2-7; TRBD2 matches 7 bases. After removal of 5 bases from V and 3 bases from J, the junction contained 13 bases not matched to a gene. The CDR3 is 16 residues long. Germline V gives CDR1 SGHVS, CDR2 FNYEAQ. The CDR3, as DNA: TGTGCCAGCAGCCTAACCGGCGGGGGACGGCACTACGAGCAGTACTTC. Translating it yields CASSLTGGGRHYEQYF.

For the CDR3, the DNA is TGTGCCAGCAGGGAGGGGGACAGGGGCTATGGCTACACCTTC. This codes for CASREGDRGYGYTF. V gene TRBV25-1 combines with J gene TRBJ1-2, with TRBD1 identical over 10 bases. The V gene end was trimmed by 6 bases and the J gene end by 4 bases; junction bases not matched to a gene: 5. The length of the CDR3 is 14 residues. From germline, CDR1 is MGHDK and CDR2 SYGVNS.

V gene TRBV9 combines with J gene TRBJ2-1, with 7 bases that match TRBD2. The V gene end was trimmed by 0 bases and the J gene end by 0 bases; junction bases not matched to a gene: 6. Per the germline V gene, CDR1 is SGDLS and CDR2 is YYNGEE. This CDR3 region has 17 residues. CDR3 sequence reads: CASSVAWGGSSYNEQFF. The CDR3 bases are TGTGCCAGCAGCGTAGCTTGGGGCGGGAGCTCCTACAATGAGCAGTTCTTC.

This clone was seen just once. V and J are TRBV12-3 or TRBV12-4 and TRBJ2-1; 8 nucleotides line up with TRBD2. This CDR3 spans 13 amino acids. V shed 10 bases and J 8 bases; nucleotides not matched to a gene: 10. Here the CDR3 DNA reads TGTGCCACCACACGGGGGGGCCTTGATGAGCAGTTCTTC. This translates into CATTRGGLDEQFF.

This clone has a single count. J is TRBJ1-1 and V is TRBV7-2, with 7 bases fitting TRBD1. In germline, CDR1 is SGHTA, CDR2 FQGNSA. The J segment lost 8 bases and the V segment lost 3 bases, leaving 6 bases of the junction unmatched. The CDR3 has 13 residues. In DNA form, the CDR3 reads TGTGCCAGCAGCTTCGACAGGGTCCTGGAAGCTTTCTTT. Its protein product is CASSFDRVLEAFF.

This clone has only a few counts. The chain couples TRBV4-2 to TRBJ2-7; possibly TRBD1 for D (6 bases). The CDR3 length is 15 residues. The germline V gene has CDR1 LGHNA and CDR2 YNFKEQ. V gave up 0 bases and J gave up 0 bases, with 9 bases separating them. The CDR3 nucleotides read TGTGCCAGCAGCCAAGAACCAGGGGCCTCCTACGAGCAGTACTTC. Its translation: CASSQEPGASYEQYF.

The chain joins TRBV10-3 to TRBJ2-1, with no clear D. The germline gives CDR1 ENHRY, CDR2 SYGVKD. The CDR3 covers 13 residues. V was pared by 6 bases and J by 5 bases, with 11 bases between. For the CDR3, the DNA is TGTGCCATCAGCCCTGACACCCACAATGAGCAGTTCTTC. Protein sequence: CAISPDTHNEQFF.

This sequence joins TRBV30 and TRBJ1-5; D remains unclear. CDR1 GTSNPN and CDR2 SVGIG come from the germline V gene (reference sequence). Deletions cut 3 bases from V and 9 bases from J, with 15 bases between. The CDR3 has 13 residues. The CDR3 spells CAWSPPRGWPQHF. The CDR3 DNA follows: TGTGCCTGGAGCCCCCCTCGGGGATGGCCCCAGCATTTT.

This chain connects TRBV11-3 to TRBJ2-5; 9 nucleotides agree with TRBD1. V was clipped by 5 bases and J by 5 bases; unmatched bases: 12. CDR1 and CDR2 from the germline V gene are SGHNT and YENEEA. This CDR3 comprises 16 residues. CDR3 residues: CASSTRDRALGETQYF. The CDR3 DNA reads TGTGCCAGCAGCACCCGGGACAGGGCTCTGGGGGAGACCCAGTACTTC.

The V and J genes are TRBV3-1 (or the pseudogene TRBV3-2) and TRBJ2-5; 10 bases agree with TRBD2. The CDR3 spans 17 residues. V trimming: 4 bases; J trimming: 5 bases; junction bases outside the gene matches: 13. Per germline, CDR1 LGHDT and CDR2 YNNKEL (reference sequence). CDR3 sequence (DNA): TGTGCCAGCAGCCCTCCCCGAGCGGGGGGGCGGTCGGAGACCCAGTACTTC. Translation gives CASSPPRAGGRSETQYF.

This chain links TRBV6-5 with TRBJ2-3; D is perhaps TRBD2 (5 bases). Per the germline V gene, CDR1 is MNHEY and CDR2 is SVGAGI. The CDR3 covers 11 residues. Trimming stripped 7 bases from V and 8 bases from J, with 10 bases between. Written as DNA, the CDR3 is TGTGCCAGCATCCGAGGGAGTACGCAGTATTTT. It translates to CASIRGSTQYF.

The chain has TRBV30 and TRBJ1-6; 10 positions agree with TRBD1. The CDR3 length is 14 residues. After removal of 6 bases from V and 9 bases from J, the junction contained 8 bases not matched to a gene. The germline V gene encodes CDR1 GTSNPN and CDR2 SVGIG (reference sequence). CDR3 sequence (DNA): TGTGCCTGTTCTGGGACAGGGGAAAGTTCACCCCTCCACTTT. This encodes CACSGTGESSPLHF.

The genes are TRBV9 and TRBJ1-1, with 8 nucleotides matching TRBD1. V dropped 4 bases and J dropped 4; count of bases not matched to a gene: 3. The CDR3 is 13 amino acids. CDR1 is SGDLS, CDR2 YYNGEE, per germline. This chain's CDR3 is CASSTTGGTEAFF. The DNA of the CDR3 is TGTGCCAGCAGCACTACAGGGGGCACTGAAGCTTTCTTT. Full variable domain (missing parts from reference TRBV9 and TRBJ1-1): DSGVTQTPKHLITATGQRVTLRCSPRSGDLSVYWYQQSLDQGLQFLIQYYNGEERAKGNILERFSAQQFPDLHSELNLSSLELGDSALYFCASSTTGGTEAFFGQGTRLTVV.

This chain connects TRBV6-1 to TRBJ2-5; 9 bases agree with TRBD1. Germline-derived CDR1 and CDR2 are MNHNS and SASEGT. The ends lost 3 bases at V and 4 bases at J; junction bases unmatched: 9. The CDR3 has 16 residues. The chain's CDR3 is CASSEPGQGLGETQYF. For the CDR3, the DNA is TGTGCCAGCAGTGAGCCGGGACAGGGTCTCGGAGAGACCCAGTACTTC.